A selection of T cell receptor beta chains follows, all from one sample in a study of blood T cell repertoires in COVID-19. Sequencing was performed with immunoSEQ multiplex PCR; in TCRdb, only in-frame clones are kept and a portion is missing. Among approximately 250,000 clones, 88% were seen once, and the ten largest hold about 1%. The sample comprised PBMCs or T cells enriched from blood (not recorded which). The source is a woman aged 25-40 years who had recovered from COVID-19. Both conserved end residues are part of each CDR3. The D gene is left open where the match is weak. Some rows have no size entry. The others give once, few or many, or a class for an expanded clone.

>TRBJ1-3|TRBV9|-|-
CASSVADNRALSGNTIYF
TGTGCCAGCAGCGTAGCGGATAACAGGGCTCTCTCTGGAAACACCATATATTTT
>TRBJ1-5|TRBV4-1|TRBD1|-
CASSQGNGQDNQPQHF
TGCGCCAGCAGCCAAGGGAATGGACAGGACAATCAGCCCCAGCATTTT
>TRBJ1-4|TRBV6-5|TRBD1|-
CASSSDRDNNEKLFF
TGTGCCAGCAGTTCCGACAGGGATAATAATGAAAAACTGTTTTTT
>TRBJ2-7|TRBV27|TRBD2|-
CASRPFSGGAYEQYF
TGTGCCAGCAGGCCCTTTAGCGGGGGGGCCTACGAGCAGTACTTC
>TRBJ2-5|TRBV6-5|-|-
CASSYFSPAQETQYF
TGTGCCAGCAGTTACTTTTCGCCAGCGCAAGAGACCCAGTACTTC
>TRBJ1-5|TRBV27|TRBD1|once
CASSRTGRYSNQPQHF
TGTGCCAGCAGCCGGACAGGAAGATATAGCAATCAGCCCCAGCATTTT
>TRBJ2-7|TRBV2|TRBD1|-
CASSARDRARSEQYF
TGTGCCAGCAGTGCACGAGACAGGGCAAGGAGCGAGCAGTACTTC
>TRBJ1-5|TRBV6-2/TRBV6-3|-|-
CASSLNFPDQPQHF
TGTGCCAGCAGCCTAAACTTCCCGGATCAGCCCCAGCATTTT
>TRBJ1-1|TRBV5-1|-|-
CASSGKQVPHTEAFF
TGCGCCAGCAGCGGGAAACAGGTACCACACACTGAAGCTTTCTTT
>TRBJ1-5|TRBV28|-|-
CASSSHVNSNQPQHF
TGTGCCAGCAGTTCACACGTAAATAGCAATCAGCCCCAGCATTTT
>TRBJ1-1|TRBV5-1|-|-
CASSKDMYNTEAFF
TGCGCCAGCAGCAAGGACATGTATAACACTGAAGCTTTCTTT
>TRBJ2-7|TRBV18|-|-
CASSPPSTGQRGEQYF
TGTGCCAGCTCACCCCCTTCAACGGGTCAAAGGGGGGAGCAGTACTTC
>TRBJ2-2|TRBV25-1|-|-
CASRRPGHLNTGELFF
TGTGCCAGCAGAAGACCGGGACACCTAAACACCGGGGAGCTGTTTTTT
>TRBJ2-5|TRBV29-1|-|-
CSSQGGAETQYF
TGCAGCTCACAGGGGGGGGCAGAGACCCAGTACTTC
>TRBJ2-2|TRBV28|TRBD2|-
CASAGTSGRLDTGELFF
TGTGCCAGTGCCGGGACTAGCGGGAGGTTAGACACCGGGGAGCTGTTTTTT
>TRBJ2-3|TRBV5-1|-|-
CASSLDSRMDTQYF
TGCGCCAGCAGCTTGGATAGCCGGATGGATACGCAGTATTTT
>TRBJ1-1|TRBV7-9|-|few
CASSLGVAWGLTEAFF
TGTGCCAGCAGCTTAGGCGTGGCATGGGGCCTCACTGAAGCTTTCTTT
>TRBJ1-2|TRBV18|TRBD1|-
CASSPRQGADGYTF
TGTGCCAGCTCACCAAGACAGGGGGCAGACGGCTACACCTTC
>TRBJ2-4|TRBV27|-|-
CASSLDSTEIQYF
TGTGCCAGCAGTTTAGATTCTACGGAGATTCAGTACTTC
>TRBJ2-1|TRBV5-4|-|once
CASTSGLRNEQFF
TGTGCCAGCACCTCCGGTCTGAGAAATGAGCAGTTCTTC
>TRBJ2-3|TRBV7-3|TRBD1|-
CASSSAGQGRTDTQYF
TGTGCCAGCAGCTCCGCTGGACAGGGAAGGACAGATACGCAGTATTTT
>TRBJ2-7|TRBV25-1|TRBD1|-
CASSAPDRGLYEQYF
TGTGCCAGCAGTGCTCCGGACAGGGGCCTCTACGAGCAGTACTTC
>TRBJ1-2|TRBV24-1|-|-
CATSDPTRSYGYTF
TGTGCCACCAGTGACCCGACACGAAGCTATGGCTACACCTTC
>TRBJ2-5|TRBV5-1|TRBD1|once
CASSLAGTVETQYF
TGCGCCAGCAGCTTGGCGGGGACAGTCGAGACCCAGTACTTC
>TRBJ1-1|TRBV5-1|TRBD1|-
CASSSDPGGAVEAFF
TGCGCCAGCAGCTCGGACCCAGGGGGCGCGGTTGAAGCTTTCTTT
>TRBJ1-2|TRBV7-9|-|-
CASSPGTPNYGYTF
TGTGCCAGCAGCCCCGGGACACCCAACTATGGCTACACCTTC
>TRBJ1-2|TRBV7-2|-|once
CASSLNSHTTYGYTF
TGTGCCAGCAGCTTAAACTCCCACACTACCTATGGCTACACCTTC
>TRBJ1-2|TRBV28|-|few
CASSLPGISDGYTF
TGTGCCAGCAGTTTACCGGGGATTAGCGATGGCTACACCTTC
>TRBJ1-2|TRBV19|TRBD1|-
CASRPDRVYGYTF
TGTGCCAGTAGACCGGACAGGGTCTATGGCTACACCTTC